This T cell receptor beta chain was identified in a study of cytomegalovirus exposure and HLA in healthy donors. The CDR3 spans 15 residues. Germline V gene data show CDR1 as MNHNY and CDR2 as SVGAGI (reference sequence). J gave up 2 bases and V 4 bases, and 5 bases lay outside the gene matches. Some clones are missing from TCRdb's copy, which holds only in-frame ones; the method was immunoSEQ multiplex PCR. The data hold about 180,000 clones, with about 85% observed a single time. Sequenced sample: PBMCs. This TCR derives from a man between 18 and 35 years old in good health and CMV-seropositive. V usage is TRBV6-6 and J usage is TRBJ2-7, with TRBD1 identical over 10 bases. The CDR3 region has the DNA TGTGCCAGCAGTTTCTCGGGACAGGGGACCTACGAGCAGTACTTC. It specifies CASSFSGQGTYEQYF.